This is a list of T cell receptor beta chains from one sample in a study of blood T cell repertoires in COVID-19. TCRdb keeps only in-frame clones here, not all; method: immunoSEQ multiplex PCR. The sample holds just under 90,000 clones; roughly 84% are singletons and the top ten take roughly 3%. The sequencing sample was made of peripheral blood. The receptors were gathered from a woman older than 75 with acute or convalescent COVID-19. The conserved cysteine and the conserved F or W are not part of the CDR3 here. Fields, in order: J gene, V gene, CDR3 protein.

TRBJ2-3	TRBV9	ASSVVADSTDTQY
TRBJ2-2	TRBV18	ASSPLSRALINTGELF
TRBJ2-5	TRBV6-2/TRBV6-3	ASSLGLLPLETQY
TRBJ1-1	TRBV7-2	ASSRGQGGTEAF
TRBJ1-2	TRBV4-3	ASSQDPSGGGTGINYGYT
TRBJ2-1	TRBV28	ASSSTGTRRYNEQF
TRBJ2-5	TRBV5-1	ASSLGGTAGETQY
TRBJ1-5	TRBV2	ASSAGVKQPQH
TRBJ2-5	TRBV5-5	ASSRVEEEGETQY
TRBJ2-1	TRBV3-1/TRBV3-2	ASSQVASSYNEQF
TRBJ1-6	TRBV7-9	ASSPGTGVGRTPLH
TRBJ1-6	TRBV27	ASRWDRENNSPLH
TRBJ2-5	TRBV19	ASKTGQETQY
TRBJ2-3	TRBV30	AWRLAGGTDTQY
TRBJ1-2	TRBV9	ASTGSAQAGGGYT